Shown below are 17 T cell receptor beta chains from a single sample sequenced in a study of OX40 agonist ivuxolimab in advanced cancers. Libraries were prepared by immunoSEQ multiplex PCR; TCRdb keeps only in-frame clonotypes and omits some of them. Among some 86,000 clones listed, more than 70% were seen once. The sequenced sample was CD4+ or CD8+ T cells sorted from blood, obtained in a trial of the OX40 agonist ivuxolimab. The receptors originated from an adult with an advanced solid tumor such as melanoma, head and neck, liver or kidney cancer.

On this clone: A much larger clone is a single base away; this may be a read error. This chain uses TRBV7-9 with TRBJ2-5, with D perhaps being TRBD1 or TRBD2 (5 bases each). Germline CDR1 and CDR2: SEHNR and FQNEAQ (reference sequence). This CDR3 spans 14 amino acids. For the CDR3, the DNA is TGTACCAGCACCGGGGACCGCGAACAAGAGACCCAGTACTTC. Translated: CTSTGDREQETQYF. Combining the CDR3 with reference TRBV7-9 and TRBJ2-5 gives the whole variable domain DTGVSQNPRHKITKRGQNVTFRCDPISEHNRLYWYRQTLGQGPEFLTYFQNEAQLEKSRLLSDRFSAERPKGSFSTLEIQRTEQGDSAMYLCTSTGDREQETQYFGPGTRLLVL.

The CDR3 sequence is CASRDSGTERNTIYF. The CDR3 region has the DNA TGTGCCAGCAGAGATTCCGGGACAGAAAGAAACACCATATATTTT. This chain uses TRBV6-6 with TRBJ1-3, with 7 bases fitting TRBD1. V was pared by 6 bases and J by 5 bases, with 10 bases of the junction left unmatched. The CDR3 consists of 15 residues. Germline CDR1 reads MNHNY; CDR2 reads SVGAGI (reference sequence).

V gene TRBV30 combines with J gene TRBJ1-6, with D possibly matching TRBD1 (5 bases). The CDR3 is 15 residues long. In germline, CDR1 is GTSNPN, CDR2 SVGIG (reference sequence). V shed 3 bases and J shed 0 bases, with 9 bases lying between them. Here the CDR3 reads CAWRGRSSYNSPLHF. DNA for the CDR3: TGTGCCTGGAGGGGACGGAGCTCCTATAATTCACCCCTCCACTTT.

This clone occurred once. The V gene is TRBV5-1, the J gene TRBJ1-4, with 9 bases fitting TRBD1. The germline V gene encodes CDR1 SGHRS and CDR2 YFSETQ. Losses at the gene ends were 2 bases for V and 5 bases for J; bases not matched to a gene: 1. The CDR3 has 14 amino acids. CDR3 loop: CASSLGQGNEKLFF. In DNA form, the CDR3 reads TGCGCCAGCAGCTTAGGACAGGGGAATGAAAAACTGTTTTTT.

The chain joins TRBV14 to TRBJ1-3; D is uncertain. The V gene's germline CDR1 is SGHDN and CDR2 FVKESK. The CDR3 extends over 15 amino acids. V lost 0 bases and J lost 0, with 6 bases in between. CDR3 coding DNA: TGTGCCAGCAGCCAAGATACCAGCTCTGGAAACACCATATATTTT. As protein: CASSQDTSSGNTIYF.

The J gene is TRBJ1-6, the V gene TRBV7-9; 8 bases fit TRBD1. J gave up 10 bases and V 6 bases, and 8 bases lay outside the gene matches. Germline CDR1 is SEHNR and CDR2 is FQNEAQ (reference sequence). This CDR3 comprises 14 residues. CDR3 DNA sequence: TGTGCCAGCAGGACGACAGGGGAAGGGTCACCCCTCCACTTT. Encoded protein: CASRTTGEGSPLHF. Supplemented by reference TRBV7-9 and TRBJ1-6, the full variable domain reads DTGVSQNPRHKITKRGQNVTFRCDPISEHNRLYWYRQTLGQGPEFLTYFQNEAQLEKSRLLSDRFSAERPKGSFSTLEIQRTEQGDSAMYLCASRTTGEGSPLHFGNGTRLTVT.

The chain has TRBV7-2 and TRBJ2-7, with a weak D call TRBD1 (5 bases). This CDR3 comprises 16 residues. CDR1 is SGHTA, CDR2 FQGNSA, per germline. Deletions cut 0 bases from V and 2 bases from J, with 14 bases between. The CDR3: CASSLADTGPAYEQYF. Here the CDR3 DNA reads TGTGCCAGCAGCTTAGCGGACACTGGTCCGGCCTACGAGCAGTACTTC.

The V and J genes are TRBV9 and TRBJ1-1, with 7 bases fitting TRBD1. This CDR3 has 17 residues. V shed 0 bases and J 4 bases; nucleotides not matched to a gene: 12. Germline values: CDR1 SGDLS, CDR2 YYNGEE. CDR3: CASSVALPGAGGTEAFF. CDR3 nucleotide sequence: TGTGCCAGCAGCGTAGCCCTTCCCGGGGCAGGGGGCACTGAAGCTTTCTTT.

This chain joins TRBV13 and TRBJ1-2; D not resolved. CDR1 and CDR2 from the germline V gene are PRHDT and FYEKMQ (reference sequence). This CDR3 is 13 amino acids long. V was pared by 2 bases and J by 4 bases, with 8 bases between. In DNA form, the CDR3 reads TGTGCCAGCAGCTTAAGGGATCCCTATGGCTACACCTTC. It codes for CASSLRDPYGYTF.

This chain uses TRBV7-2 with TRBJ2-5, with D unclear. The closer fit of TRBJ2-7 to the DNA end suggests the J call may be wrong. CDR1 SGHTA and CDR2 FQGNSA come from the germline V gene. The CDR3 totals 12 residues. In DNA, the CDR3 is TGTGCCAGCAGCTTGTCACGCTACGAGCAGTACTTC. Its protein product is CASSLSRYEQYF.

The chain uses TRBV18 and TRBJ2-5, with TRBD1 matching 9 bases. The CDR3 runs to 14 residues. After removal of 3 bases from V and 5 bases from J, the junction contained 4 bases not matched to a gene. CDR1 is KGHSH and CDR2 is LQKENI in the germline V gene. The CDR3 DNA reads TGTGCCAGCTCACCCGGGACAGGGTGGGAGACCCAGTACTTC. This codes for CASSPGTGWETQYF.

This sequence joins TRBV7-6 and TRBJ1-6; maybe TRBD1 (6 bases). CDR3 length: 16 residues. V shed 5 bases and J shed 2 bases, with 13 bases lying between them. Germline CDR1 and CDR2: SGHVS and FNYEAQ. The chain's CDR3 is CASSPTGGAYNSPLHF. The CDR3 DNA reads TGTGCCAGCAGCCCGACAGGCGGCGCCTATAATTCACCCCTCCACTTT.

This clone appeared a single time. This chain uses TRBV5-1 with TRBJ2-3; possibly TRBD2 for D (6 bases). Per germline, CDR1 SGHRS and CDR2 YFSETQ. CDR3 length equals 14 residues. Trimming pared 4 bases from V and 1 base from J, leaving 10 bases between. CDR3 residues: CASSPGGGTDTQYF. The CDR3 bases are TGCGCCAGCAGCCCGGGCGGGGGCACAGATACGCAGTATTTT.

This chain links TRBV19 with TRBJ1-1; no reliable D call. V was cut by 3 bases and J by 1 base, with 15 bases left in between. The germline V gene has CDR1 LNHDA and CDR2 SQIVND (reference sequence). The length of the CDR3 is 16 residues. In DNA form, the CDR3 reads TGTGCCAGTAGTATGATCGCGATTATTCCGAACACTGAAGCTTTCTTT. Its protein is CASSMIAIIPNTEAFF.

The gene calls are TRBV30 and TRBJ2-3; D could derive from TRBD1 or TRBD2 (6 bases each). Germline V gene lookup returns CDR1 GTSNPN and CDR2 SVGIG (reference sequence). V dropped 6 bases and J dropped 4 bases, with 17 bases sitting between them. The CDR3 is made up of 14 amino acids. The CDR3 sequence is CACTKGGRADTQYF. The CDR3 DNA reads TGTGCCTGTACTAAGGGGGGCCGTGCAGATACGCAGTATTTT.

This clone was observed a single time. The chain links TRBV19 to TRBJ2-1; no reliable D call. Per the germline V gene, CDR1 is LNHDA and CDR2 is SQIVND (reference sequence). This CDR3 is 13 amino acids long. The V end lost 3 bases, the J end lost 7 bases, and 10 bases lay between the germline ends. The CDR3 bases are TGTGCCAGTAGTATCGGTGGGATAAATGAGCAGTTCTTC. It encodes CASSIGGINEQFF.

The chain recombines TRBV6-1 with TRBJ2-5, with 12 bases lining up with TRBD2. The V gene's germline CDR1 is MNHNS and CDR2 SASEGT. V lost 4 bases to trimming and J lost 13 bases; unmatched junction nucleotides: 13. This CDR3 has 15 residues. The CDR3 spells CASSGTSGDPLFPYF. The CDR3 bases are TGTGCCAGCAGTGGGACTAGCGGGGACCCACTGTTTCCGTACTTC.